The sequence of this TCR beta chain was determined in a study of T cell responses to AZD1222 COVID-19 vaccine. General study results and limits: Clonal diversity was possibly underestimated, and white British individuals and females predominated among donors. An increase in Spike-specific TCR breadth and depth was observed after two AZD1222 doses.

The table came from immunoSEQ multiplex PCR; TCRdb's copy has only in-frame clones and leaves some out. The repertoire holds 85,000 to 90,000 clones, with around 91% as singletons. Of note for this clone: Antigen: not known.

Germline assignment: CDR1 MDHEN and CDR2 SYDVKM. Between the trimmed V and J ends, which lost 2 bases and 0 bases, there was a span of 8 bases. The CDR3 has 15 residues. The sequenced sample was peripheral blood, obtained on day 0 of MenACWY control vaccination. The TCR was taken from an adult in good health. The V gene is TRBV28, the J gene TRBJ2-1; tentatively, D is TRBD2 (7 bases). The CDR3 nucleotides are TGTGCCAGCAGTTTAGGGGGGGCCTCCTACAATGAGCAGTTCTTC. Its protein is CASSLGGASYNEQFF.